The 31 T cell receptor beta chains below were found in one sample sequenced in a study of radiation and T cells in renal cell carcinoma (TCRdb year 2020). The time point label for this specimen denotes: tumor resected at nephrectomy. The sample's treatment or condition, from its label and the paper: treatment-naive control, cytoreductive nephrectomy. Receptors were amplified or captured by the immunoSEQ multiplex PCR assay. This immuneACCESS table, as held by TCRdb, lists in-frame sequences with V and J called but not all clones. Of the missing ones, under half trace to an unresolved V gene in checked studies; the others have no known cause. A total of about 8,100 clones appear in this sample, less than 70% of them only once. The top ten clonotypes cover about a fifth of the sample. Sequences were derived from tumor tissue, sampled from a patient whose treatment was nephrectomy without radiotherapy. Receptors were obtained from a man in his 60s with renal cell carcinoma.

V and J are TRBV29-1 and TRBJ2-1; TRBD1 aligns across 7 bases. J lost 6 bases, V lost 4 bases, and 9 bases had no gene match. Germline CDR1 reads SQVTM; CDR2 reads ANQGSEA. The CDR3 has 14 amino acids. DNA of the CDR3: TGCAGCGTTGGAAGGGGGCTCGAGCGCAATGAGCAGTTCTTC. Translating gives CSVGRGLERNEQFF.

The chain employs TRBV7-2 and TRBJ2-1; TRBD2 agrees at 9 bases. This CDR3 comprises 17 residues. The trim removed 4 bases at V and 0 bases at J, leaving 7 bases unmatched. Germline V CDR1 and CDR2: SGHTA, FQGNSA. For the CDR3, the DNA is TGTGCCAGCAGCTCCCTCCTAGCGGGGACCTCCTACAATGAGCAGTTCTTC. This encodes CASSSLLAGTSYNEQFF.

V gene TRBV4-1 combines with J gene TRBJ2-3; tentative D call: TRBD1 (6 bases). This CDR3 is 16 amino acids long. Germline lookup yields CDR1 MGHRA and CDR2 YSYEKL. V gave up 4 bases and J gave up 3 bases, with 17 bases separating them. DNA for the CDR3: TGCGCCAGCAGCCGGAACAGGGACCTTGGGACAGATACGCAGTATTTT. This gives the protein CASSRNRDLGTDTQYF.

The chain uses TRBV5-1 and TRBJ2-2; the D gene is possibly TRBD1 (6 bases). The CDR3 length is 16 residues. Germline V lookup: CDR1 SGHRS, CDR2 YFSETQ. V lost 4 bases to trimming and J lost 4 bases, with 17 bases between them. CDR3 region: CASSLRGQGSTGELFF. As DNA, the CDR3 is TGCGCCAGCAGCCTAAGGGGCCAGGGGAGCACCGGGGAGCTGTTTTTT.

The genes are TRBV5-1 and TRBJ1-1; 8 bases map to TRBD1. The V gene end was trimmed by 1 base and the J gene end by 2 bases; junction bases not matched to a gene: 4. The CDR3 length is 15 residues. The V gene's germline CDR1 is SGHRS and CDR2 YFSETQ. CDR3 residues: CASSLLGQANTEAFF. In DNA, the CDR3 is TGCGCCAGCAGCTTGCTGGGACAGGCAAACACTGAAGCTTTCTTT.

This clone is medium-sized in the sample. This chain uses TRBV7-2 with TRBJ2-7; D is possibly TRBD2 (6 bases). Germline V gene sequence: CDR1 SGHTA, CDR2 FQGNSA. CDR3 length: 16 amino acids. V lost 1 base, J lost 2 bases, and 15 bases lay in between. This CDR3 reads CASSLVLASPTYEQYF. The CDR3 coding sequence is TGTGCCAGCAGCTTAGTACTAGCTAGCCCCACCTACGAGCAGTACTTC.

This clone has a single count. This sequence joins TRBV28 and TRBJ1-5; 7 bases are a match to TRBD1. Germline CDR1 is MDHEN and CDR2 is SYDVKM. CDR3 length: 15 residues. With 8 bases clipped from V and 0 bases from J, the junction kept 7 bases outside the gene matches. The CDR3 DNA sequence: TGTGCCAGCCGGAAACAGGGGATTAGCAATCAGCCCCAGCATTTT. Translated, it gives CASRKQGISNQPQHF.

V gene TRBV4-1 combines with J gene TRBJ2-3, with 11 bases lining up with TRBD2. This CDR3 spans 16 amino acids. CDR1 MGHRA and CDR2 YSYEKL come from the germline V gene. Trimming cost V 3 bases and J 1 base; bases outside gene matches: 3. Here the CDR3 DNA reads TGCGCCAGCAGCCAGGAGGGACTAGCGGGCACAGATACGCAGTATTTT. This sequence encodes CASSQEGLAGTDTQYF.

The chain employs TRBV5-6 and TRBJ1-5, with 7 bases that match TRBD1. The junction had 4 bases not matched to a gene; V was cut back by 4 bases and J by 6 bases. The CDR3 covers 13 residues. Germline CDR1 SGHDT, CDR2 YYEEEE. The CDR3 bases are TGTGCCAGCAGCCCGACAGGGATTCAGCCCCAGCATTTT. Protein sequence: CASSPTGIQPQHF.

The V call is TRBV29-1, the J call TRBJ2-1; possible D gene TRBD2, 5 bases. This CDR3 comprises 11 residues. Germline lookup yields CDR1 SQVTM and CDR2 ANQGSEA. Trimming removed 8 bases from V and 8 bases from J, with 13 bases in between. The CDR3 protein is CSYARADEQFF. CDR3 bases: TGCAGCTACGCGAGGGCCGATGAGCAGTTCTTC.

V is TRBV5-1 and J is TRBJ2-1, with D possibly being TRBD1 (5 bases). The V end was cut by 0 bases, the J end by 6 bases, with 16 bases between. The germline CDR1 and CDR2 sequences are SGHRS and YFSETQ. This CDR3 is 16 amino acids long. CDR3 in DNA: TGCGCCAGCAGCTTGGCCGGCGGAAAAGGGGCCAATGAGCAGTTCTTC. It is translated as CASSLAGGKGANEQFF.

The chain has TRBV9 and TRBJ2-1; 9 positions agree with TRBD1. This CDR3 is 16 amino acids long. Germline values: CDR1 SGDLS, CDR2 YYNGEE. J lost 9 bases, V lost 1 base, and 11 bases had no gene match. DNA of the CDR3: TGTGCCAGCAGCGTAAGTTCCGGACAGGGGATCGGTGAGCAGTTCTTC. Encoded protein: CASSVSSGQGIGEQFF.

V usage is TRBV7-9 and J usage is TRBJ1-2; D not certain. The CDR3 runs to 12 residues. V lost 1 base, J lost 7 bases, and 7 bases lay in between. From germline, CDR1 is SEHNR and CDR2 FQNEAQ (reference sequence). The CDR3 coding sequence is TGTGCCAGCAGCTTAGTAGGGCGTGGCTACACCTTC. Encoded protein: CASSLVGRGYTF.

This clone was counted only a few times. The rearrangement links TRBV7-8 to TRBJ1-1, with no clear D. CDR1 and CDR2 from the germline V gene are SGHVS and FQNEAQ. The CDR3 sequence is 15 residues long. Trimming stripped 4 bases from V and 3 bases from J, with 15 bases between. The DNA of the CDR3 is TGTGCCAGCAGCTCCGAACGGTCACGGGACACTGAAGCTTTCTTT. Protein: CASSSERSRDTEAFF.

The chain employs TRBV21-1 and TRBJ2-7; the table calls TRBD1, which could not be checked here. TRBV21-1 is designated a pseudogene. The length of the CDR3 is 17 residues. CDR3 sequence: CASSKKTGAKSSYEQYF. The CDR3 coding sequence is TGTGCCAGCAGCAAAAAGACAGGGGCCAAGAGCTCCTACGAGCAGTACTTC.

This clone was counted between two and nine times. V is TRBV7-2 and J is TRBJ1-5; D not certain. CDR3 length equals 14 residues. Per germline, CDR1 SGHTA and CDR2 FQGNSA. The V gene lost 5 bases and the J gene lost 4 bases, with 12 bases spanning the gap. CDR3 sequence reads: CASSPPGPNQPQHF. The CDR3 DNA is TGTGCCAGCAGCCCCCCCGGGCCAAATCAGCCCCAGCATTTT. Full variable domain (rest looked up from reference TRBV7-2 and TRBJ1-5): GAGVSQSPSNKVTEKGKDVELRCDPISGHTALYWYRQSLGQGLEFLIYFQGNSAPDKSGLPSDRFSAERTGGSVSTLTIQRTQQEDSAVYLCASSPPGPNQPQHFGDGTRLSIL.

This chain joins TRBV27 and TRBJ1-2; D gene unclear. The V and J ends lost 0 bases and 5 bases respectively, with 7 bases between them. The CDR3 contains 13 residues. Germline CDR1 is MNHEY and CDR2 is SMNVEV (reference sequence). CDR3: CASSLSNKYGYTF. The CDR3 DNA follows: TGTGCCAGCAGTTTATCAAACAAATATGGCTACACCTTC.

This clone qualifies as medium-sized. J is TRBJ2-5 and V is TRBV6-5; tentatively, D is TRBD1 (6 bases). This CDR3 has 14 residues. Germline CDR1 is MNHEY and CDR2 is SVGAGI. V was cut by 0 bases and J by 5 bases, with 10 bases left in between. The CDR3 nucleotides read TGTGCCAGCAGTTACTCAGGGCAGGGGGAGACCCAGTACTTC. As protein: CASSYSGQGETQYF.

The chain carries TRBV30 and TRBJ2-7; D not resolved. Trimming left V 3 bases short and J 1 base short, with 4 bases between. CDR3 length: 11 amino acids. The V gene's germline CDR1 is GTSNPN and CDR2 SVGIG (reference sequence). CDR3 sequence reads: CAWSQSYEQYF. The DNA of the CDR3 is TGTGCCTGGAGCCAATCCTACGAGCAGTACTTC.

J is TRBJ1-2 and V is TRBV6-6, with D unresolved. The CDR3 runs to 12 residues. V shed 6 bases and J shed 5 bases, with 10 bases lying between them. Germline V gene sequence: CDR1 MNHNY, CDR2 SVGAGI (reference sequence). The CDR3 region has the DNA TGTGCCAGCAGCGAGAGTTCTTATGGCTACACCTTC. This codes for CASSESSYGYTF.

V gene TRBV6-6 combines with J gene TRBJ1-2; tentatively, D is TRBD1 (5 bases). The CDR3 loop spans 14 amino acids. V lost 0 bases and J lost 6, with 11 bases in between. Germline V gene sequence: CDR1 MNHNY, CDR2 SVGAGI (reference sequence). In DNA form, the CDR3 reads TGTGCCAGCAGTTACTCCGGGGGATTAAATGGCTACACCTTC. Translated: CASSYSGGLNGYTF.

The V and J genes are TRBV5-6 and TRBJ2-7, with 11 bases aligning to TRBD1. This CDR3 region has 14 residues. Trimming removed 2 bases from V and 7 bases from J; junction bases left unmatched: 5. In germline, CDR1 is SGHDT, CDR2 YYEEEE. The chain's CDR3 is CASSLGQGAREQYF. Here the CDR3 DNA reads TGTGCCAGCAGCTTAGGACAGGGGGCAAGGGAGCAGTACTTC.

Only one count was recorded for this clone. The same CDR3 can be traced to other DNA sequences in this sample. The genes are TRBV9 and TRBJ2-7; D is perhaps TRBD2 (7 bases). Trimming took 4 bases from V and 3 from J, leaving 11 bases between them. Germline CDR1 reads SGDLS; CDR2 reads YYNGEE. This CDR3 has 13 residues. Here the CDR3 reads CASSKGGYYEQYF. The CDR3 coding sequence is TGTGCCAGCAGCAAGGGGGGGTACTACGAGCAGTACTTC.

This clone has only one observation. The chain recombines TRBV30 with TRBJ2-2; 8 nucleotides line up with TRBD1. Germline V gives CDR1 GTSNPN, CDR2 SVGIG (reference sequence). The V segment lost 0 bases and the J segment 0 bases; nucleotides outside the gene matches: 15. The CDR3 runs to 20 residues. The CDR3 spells CAWSVIPQGADTSNTGELFF. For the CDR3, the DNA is TGTGCCTGGAGTGTAATCCCGCAGGGGGCAGATACGTCGAACACCGGGGAGCTGTTTTTT.

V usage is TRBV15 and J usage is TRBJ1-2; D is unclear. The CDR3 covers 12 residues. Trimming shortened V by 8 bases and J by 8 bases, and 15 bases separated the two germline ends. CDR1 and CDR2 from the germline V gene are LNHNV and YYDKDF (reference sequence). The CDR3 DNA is TGTGCCACCGGACTCGAGGACGAGGGCTACACCTTC. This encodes CATGLEDEGYTF.

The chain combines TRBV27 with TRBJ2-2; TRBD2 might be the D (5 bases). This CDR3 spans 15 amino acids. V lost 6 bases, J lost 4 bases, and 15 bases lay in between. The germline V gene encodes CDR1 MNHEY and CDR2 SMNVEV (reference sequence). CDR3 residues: CASSLGSEGTGELFF. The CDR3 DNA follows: TGTGCCAGCAGCCTAGGTTCCGAGGGCACCGGGGAGCTGTTTTTT.

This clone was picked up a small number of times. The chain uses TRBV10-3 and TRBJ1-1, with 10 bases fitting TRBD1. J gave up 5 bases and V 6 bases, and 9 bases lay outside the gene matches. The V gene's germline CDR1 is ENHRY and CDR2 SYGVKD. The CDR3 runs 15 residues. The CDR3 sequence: CAISRDRGFNTEAFF. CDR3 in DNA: TGTGCCATCAGCAGGGACAGGGGTTTTAATACTGAAGCTTTCTTT.

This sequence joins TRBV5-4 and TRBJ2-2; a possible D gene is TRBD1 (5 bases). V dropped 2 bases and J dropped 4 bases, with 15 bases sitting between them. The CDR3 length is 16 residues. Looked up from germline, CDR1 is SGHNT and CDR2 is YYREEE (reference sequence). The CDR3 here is CASSFAGRGTTGELFF. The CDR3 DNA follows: TGTGCCAGCAGCTTCGCCGGTAGGGGAACCACCGGGGAGCTGTTTTTT.

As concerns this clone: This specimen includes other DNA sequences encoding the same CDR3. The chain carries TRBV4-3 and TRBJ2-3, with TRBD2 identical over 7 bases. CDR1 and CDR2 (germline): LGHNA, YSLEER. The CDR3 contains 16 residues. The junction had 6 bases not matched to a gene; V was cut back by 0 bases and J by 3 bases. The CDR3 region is CASSQEFGGGTDTQYF. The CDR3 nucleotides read TGCGCCAGCAGCCAAGAATTTGGCGGGGGAACAGATACGCAGTATTTT.

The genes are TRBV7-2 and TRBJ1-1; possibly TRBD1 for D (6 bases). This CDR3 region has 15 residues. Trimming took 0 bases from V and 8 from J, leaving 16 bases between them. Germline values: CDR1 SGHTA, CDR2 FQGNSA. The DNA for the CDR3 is TGTGCCAGCAGCTTAGCGCACAGGGCTGGAACCGAAGCTTTCTTT. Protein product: CASSLAHRAGTEAFF.

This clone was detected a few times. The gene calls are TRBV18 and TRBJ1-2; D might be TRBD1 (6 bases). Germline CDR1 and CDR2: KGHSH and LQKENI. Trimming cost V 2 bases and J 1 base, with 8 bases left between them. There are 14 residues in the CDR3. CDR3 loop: CASSPGTLNYGYTF. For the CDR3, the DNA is TGTGCCAGCTCACCAGGGACACTTAACTATGGCTACACCTTC.